This T cell receptor (beta chain) was sequenced for a study of cytomegalovirus exposure and HLA in healthy donors. J was trimmed by 2 bases and V by 4 bases; bases with no gene match: 19. The V gene's germline CDR1 is KGHSH and CDR2 LQKENI. CDR3 length equals 19 residues. The PCR employed 60 Vbeta primers together with 13 Jbeta primers. Only in-frame clones appear in the TCRdb table, and some are missing; sequencing was by immunoSEQ multiplex PCR. The sample comprises about 140,000 clones, roughly 73% of which are singletons, and 13% to 15% rests with the top ten. Specimen: PBMCs. The chain employs TRBV18 and TRBJ1-1; 7 bases line up with TRBD1. The sequence was collected from a human donor in good health. The CDR3 region is CASSQFLPGQAIGNTEAFF. CDR3 nucleotides: TGTGCCAGCTCACAATTCCTCCCTGGACAGGCTATTGGAAACACTGAAGCTTTCTTT.